The clone carrying this T cell receptor beta chain is large. Between the trimmed V and J ends, which lost 6 bases and 5 bases, there was a span of 13 bases. This CDR3 comprises 13 residues. The germline gives CDR1 MNHNS, CDR2 SASEGT. Thyroid surgery had not been preceded by any treatment in any patient. The data are from a study of metastatic and nonmetastatic thyroid tumors. Turning to the study itself: Comparison of repertoires was carried out across blood and tumor or nodule tissue from malignant and benign thyroid patients.

Through MiXCR, TCRdb re-clonotyped the PCR reads. The sample has some 15,000 clones, 25% to 30% seen once; the top ten hold approximately 15%. This TCR came from a female donor with papillary thyroid cancer or a benign thyroid nodule (not recorded which). Some clones in this sample may be carry-over from other donors' samples. The J gene is TRBJ1-1, the V gene TRBV6-1, with D possibly matching TRBD1 (5 bases). The sample taken for sequencing was adjacent normal tissue. CDR3 protein: CASSLRVQTEAFF. The CDR3 DNA reads TGTGCCAGCAGCCTCAGGGTACAGACTGAAGCTTTCTTT.